The 30 T cell receptor beta chains below were found in one sample sequenced in a study of T cell responses to AZD1222 COVID-19 vaccine. TCRdb's copy holds only in-frame clones and misses some; the assay was immunoSEQ multiplex PCR. The repertoire includes about 42,000 clones, about 87% of them detected once, and more than 20% sits in the top ten. Sequences were derived from peripheral blood, sampled 28 days after the second AZD1222 dose. The receptor set was obtained from an adult who received the AZD1222 COVID-19 vaccine.

The V gene is TRBV3-1 (or the pseudogene TRBV3-2), the J gene TRBJ1-2, with a possible D match to TRBD1 (6 bases). Trimming stripped 3 bases from V and 0 bases from J, with 11 bases between. Germline V lookup: CDR1 LGHDT, CDR2 YNNKEL (reference sequence). The CDR3 extends over 15 amino acids. The DNA for the CDR3 is TGTGCCAGCAGCCAGAGGGGGTCCCCTAACTATGGCTACACCTTC. Amino acid sequence: CASSQRGSPNYGYTF.

The chain has TRBV9 and TRBJ2-1, with 10 bases that match TRBD2. Trimming cost V 2 bases and J 2 bases; bases outside gene matches: 1. Germline CDR1 reads SGDLS; CDR2 reads YYNGEE. CDR3 size: 15 residues. Here the CDR3 DNA reads TGTGCCAGCAGCGTTGGACTAGCGGCCTACAATGAGCAGTTCTTC. Its translation: CASSVGLAAYNEQFF.

The J gene is TRBJ2-5, the V gene TRBV7-2; the D gene is possibly TRBD2 (6 bases). Per germline, CDR1 SGHTA and CDR2 FQGNSA. The CDR3 consists of 14 residues. The ends were cut back, 3 bases at V and 4 bases at J, with 12 bases in the middle. CDR3 in amino acids: CASSFMGGSETQYF. The DNA for the CDR3 is TGTGCCAGCAGCTTTATGGGGGGTTCAGAGACCCAGTACTTC.

This chain uses TRBV7-9 with TRBJ1-2; D remains ambiguous. The CDR3 contains 11 residues. Germline V lookup: CDR1 SEHNR, CDR2 FQNEAQ (reference sequence). Trimming stripped 5 bases from V and 5 bases from J, with 6 bases between. The CDR3, as DNA: TGTGCCAGCAGCCAATCTTATGGCTACACCTTC. Protein sequence: CASSQSYGYTF. Filled out from reference TRBV7-9 and TRBJ1-2, the complete variable domain reads DTGVSQNPRHKITKRGQNVTFRCDPISEHNRLYWYRQTLGQGPEFLTYFQNEAQLEKSRLLSDRFSAERPKGSFSTLEIQRTEQGDSAMYLCASSQSYGYTFGSGTRLTVV.

The chain is built from TRBV4-3 and TRBJ1-2; the D gene is possibly TRBD1 (5 bases). V lost 0 bases, J lost 4 bases, and 9 bases lay in between. CDR3 size: 14 residues. CDR1 is LGHNA, CDR2 YSLEER, per germline. The CDR3 loop is CASSQEVGVYGYTF. The CDR3 DNA sequence: TGCGCCAGCAGCCAAGAAGTGGGGGTCTATGGCTACACCTTC.

This clone was seen once. The chain uses TRBV1 and TRBJ2-5; the D call TRBD2 from the table was never checked on the DNA. TRBV1 is labeled a pseudogene. The CDR3 totals 14 residues. The CDR3 protein is CTSSPRTSQETQYF. The CDR3 DNA sequence: TGCACCAGCAGTCCCCGGACTAGCCAAGAGACCCAGTACTTC.

The chain has TRBV5-6 and TRBJ2-7, with a possible D match to TRBD1 (6 bases). The CDR3 sequence is 12 residues long. V dropped 4 bases and J dropped 6 bases, with 11 bases sitting between them. Germline V gives CDR1 SGHDT, CDR2 YYEEEE. The CDR3, as DNA: TGTGCCAGCAGCGCCAACAGGGTCGAGCAGTACTTC. Residues: CASSANRVEQYF.

This sequence joins TRBV7-2 and TRBJ2-3, with a weak D call TRBD2 (5 bases). Trimming removed 1 base at V and 0 bases at J, with 8 bases between. Germline values: CDR1 SGHTA, CDR2 FQGNSA. The CDR3 is 15 residues long. CDR3 region: CASSLVGGSTDTQYF. The CDR3 DNA reads TGTGCCAGCAGCTTAGTTGGCGGGAGCACAGATACGCAGTATTTT.

This chain connects TRBV29-1 to TRBJ2-7; weak D call: TRBD1 (5 bases). Germline CDR1 SQVTM, CDR2 ANQGSEA. The V end lost 3 bases, the J end lost 7 bases, and 19 bases lay between the germline ends. The CDR3 extends over 14 amino acids. The CDR3 loop is CSVDLGAGPTEQYF. The CDR3 coding sequence is TGCAGCGTTGACTTAGGGGCAGGACCGACAGAGCAGTACTTC.

V gene TRBV5-5 combines with J gene TRBJ2-5; D is possibly TRBD1 (6 bases). V shed 5 bases and J shed 3 bases, with 14 bases lying between them. Germline V gene sequence: CDR1 SGHKS, CDR2 YYEKEE (reference sequence). CDR3 length equals 14 residues. The CDR3 nucleotides are TGTGCCAGCAGAGACTACCGGGACAAAGAGACCCAGTACTTC. Encoded protein: CASRDYRDKETQYF. The variable domain in full, with the rest retrieved from reference TRBV5-5 and TRBJ2-5, is DAGVTQSPTHLIKTRGQQVTLRCSPISGHKSVSWYQQVLGQGPQFIFQYYEKEERGRGNFPDRFSARQFPNYSSELNVNALLLGDSALYLCASRDYRDKETQYFGPGTRLLVL.

This clone was counted a few times. J is TRBJ1-1 and V is TRBV6-2 or TRBV6-3; D is undetermined. V lost 2 bases and J lost 4, with 23 bases in between. Germline CDR1 and CDR2: MNHEY and SVGEGT. This CDR3 has 18 amino acids. The CDR3 protein is CASSYRMGRAPTTTEAFF. For the CDR3, the DNA is TGTGCCAGCAGTTACAGGATGGGGAGGGCTCCCACTACCACTGAAGCTTTCTTT.

This clone was seen a few times. V and J are TRBV7-2 and TRBJ1-6; no clear D. Trimming shortened V by 1 base and J by 10 bases, and 14 bases separated the two germline ends. CDR1 and CDR2 from the germline V gene are SGHTA and FQGNSA. The CDR3 spans 15 residues. Here the CDR3 reads CASSLGAPGVSPLHF. The CDR3 coding sequence is TGTGCCAGCAGCTTAGGGGCCCCCGGAGTCTCACCCCTCCACTTT.

This sequence joins TRBV7-2 and TRBJ2-1; the D is unclear. The CDR3 runs 12 residues. The V end lost 5 bases, the J end lost 7 bases, and 9 bases lay between the germline ends. Germline CDR1 and CDR2: SGHTA and FQGNSA. The CDR3 loop reads CASSPNGNEQFF. CDR3 nucleotide sequence: TGTGCCAGCAGCCCGAATGGGAATGAGCAGTTCTTC.

The chain employs TRBV3-1 (or the pseudogene TRBV3-2) and TRBJ1-1; D is unclear. Trimming took off 4 bases at V and 7 bases at J, with 19 bases between the two ends. Germline V CDR1 and CDR2: LGHDT, YNNKEL (reference sequence). CDR3 size: 15 residues. DNA for the CDR3: TGTGCCAGCAGCCCAGCTGGGGTACGGATTGGTGAAGCTTTCTTT. Residues: CASSPAGVRIGEAFF.

V is TRBV9 and J is TRBJ2-7, with TRBD2 as a possible D gene (5 bases). The CDR3 covers 15 residues. Germline-derived CDR1 and CDR2 are SGDLS and YYNGEE. V lost 4 bases, J lost 3 bases, and 17 bases lay in between. CDR3 region: CASSPQPDGGYEQYF. As DNA, the CDR3 is TGTGCCAGCAGCCCCCAGCCGGACGGAGGCTACGAGCAGTACTTC.

This chain connects TRBV2 to TRBJ2-7; D possibly corresponds to TRBD1 (7 bases). The V and J ends lost 2 bases and 0 bases respectively, with 8 bases between them. This CDR3 has 14 residues. Per germline, CDR1 SNHLY and CDR2 FYNNEI. Here the CDR3 DNA reads TGTGCCAGCAGTGAACAGGGGGGCTCCTACGAGCAGTACTTC. As protein: CASSEQGGSYEQYF.

CDR3 protein: CASSFSADRTDTQYF. DNA of the CDR3: TGTGCCAGCAGTTTTTCGGCGGACCGCACAGATACGCAGTATTTT. The V call is TRBV7-3, the J call TRBJ2-3, with no clear D. Trimming removed 6 bases from V and 1 base from J, with 14 bases in between. Germline CDR1 reads SGHTA; CDR2 reads FQGTGA. The CDR3 is made up of 15 amino acids.

This clone showed up just a few times. The chain joins TRBV7-9 to TRBJ2-7; D is undetermined. CDR3 length equals 14 residues. Germline loops: CDR1 SEHNR, CDR2 FQNEAQ (reference sequence). V was shortened by 1 base and J by 6 bases, with 13 bases between the two germline ends. CDR3 residues: CASSLEARSREQYF. CDR3 bases: TGTGCCAGCAGCTTAGAGGCCAGGTCTCGCGAGCAGTACTTC.

The CDR3 DNA sequence: TGTGCCAGCAGCCTCAATGGCGGGGAGACCCAGTACTTC. Amino acid sequence: CASSLNGGETQYF. The chain combines TRBV6-4 with TRBJ2-5; possibly TRBD2 for D (5 bases). Germline V CDR1 and CDR2: MRHNA, SNTAGT. Trimming stripped 6 bases from V and 5 bases from J, with 13 bases between. The CDR3 spans 13 residues.

The V call is TRBV10-3, the J call TRBJ1-3, with TRBD1 identical over 9 bases. This CDR3 comprises 15 residues. Germline-derived CDR1 and CDR2 are ENHRY and SYGVKD. With 4 bases clipped from V and 3 bases from J, the junction kept 4 bases outside the gene matches. In DNA, the CDR3 is TGTGCCATCAGTGCCAGACAGGGGGATGGAAACACCATATATTTT. It codes for CAISARQGDGNTIYF.

The chain employs TRBV6-5 and TRBJ2-7, with D unresolved. Germline lookup yields CDR1 MNHEY and CDR2 SVGAGI. This CDR3 contains 12 residues. The ends were cut back, 6 bases at V and 3 bases at J, with 9 bases in the middle. CDR3 bases: TGTGCCAGCAGGAGCGACTTCTACGAGCAGTACTTC. Amino acids: CASRSDFYEQYF.

V and J are TRBV5-1 and TRBJ1-1; D remains unclear. V dropped 5 bases and J dropped 8 bases, with 10 bases sitting between them. This CDR3 contains 11 residues. Per germline, CDR1 SGHRS and CDR2 YFSETQ. CDR3 in DNA: TGCGCCAGCAGGAGGAACGAAGAAGCTTTCTTT. It is translated as CASRRNEEAFF.

V is TRBV4-2 and J is TRBJ2-7, with 10 bases fitting TRBD2. V shed 1 base and J 2 bases; nucleotides not matched to a gene: 2. The CDR3 covers 15 residues. CDR1 and CDR2 from the germline V gene are LGHNA and YNFKEQ. The CDR3 coding sequence is TGTGCCAGCAGCCAAGGTACTAGCGGGACCTACGAGCAGTACTTC. This codes for CASSQGTSGTYEQYF.

V and J are TRBV3-1 (or the pseudogene TRBV3-2) and TRBJ2-1; D gene ambiguous. The V and J ends lost 1 base and 8 bases respectively, with 6 bases between them. CDR1 LGHDT and CDR2 YNNKEL come from the germline V gene (reference sequence). This CDR3 has 12 residues. Written as DNA, the CDR3 is TGTGCCAGCAGCCAAGCAGGTGATGAGCAGTTCTTC. The encoded protein is CASSQAGDEQFF.

The CDR3 reads CASSLEARVFAEAFF. DNA for the CDR3: TGTGCCAGCAGCTTAGAGGCCAGGGTATTCGCTGAAGCTTTCTTT. The V and J genes are TRBV7-6 and TRBJ1-1; tentatively, D is TRBD1 (5 bases). V lost 1 base, J lost 6 bases, and 15 bases lay in between. The length of the CDR3 is 15 residues. Looked up from germline, CDR1 is SGHVS and CDR2 is FNYEAQ. Combining the CDR3 with reference TRBV7-6 and TRBJ1-1 gives the whole variable domain GAGVSQSPRYKVTKRGQDVALRCDPISGHVSLYWYRQALGQGPEFLTYFNYEAQQDKSGLPNDRFSAERPEGSISTLTIQRTEQRDSAMYRCASSLEARVFAEAFFGQGTRLTVV.

The chain has TRBV6-2 or TRBV6-3 and TRBJ2-2; D not resolved. This CDR3 is 15 amino acids long. CDR1 is MNHEY, CDR2 SVGEGT, per germline. Trimming shortened V by 2 bases and J by 4 bases, and 11 bases separated the two germline ends. The CDR3 loop reads CASSYGVLGTGELFF. CDR3 bases: TGTGCCAGCAGTTACGGAGTCTTGGGCACCGGGGAGCTGTTTTTT.

The V gene is TRBV7-8, the J gene TRBJ2-3; D is unclear. The CDR3 covers 12 residues. V was trimmed by 6 bases and J by 0 bases, leaving 4 bases between them. Germline V gives CDR1 SGHVS, CDR2 FQNEAQ. Written as DNA, the CDR3 is TGTGCCAGCAGGGAAAGCACAGATACGCAGTATTTT. Translation gives CASRESTDTQYF.

The chain joins TRBV6-1 to TRBJ1-3, with a possible D match to TRBD1 (6 bases). This CDR3 region has 18 residues. From germline, CDR1 is MNHNS and CDR2 SASEGT. Trimming pared 0 bases from V and 0 bases from J, leaving 15 bases between. The CDR3 sequence: CASSEAPTRTASGNTIYF. CDR3 nucleotides: TGTGCCAGCAGTGAAGCTCCGACGAGGACAGCCTCTGGAAACACCATATATTTT.

The genes are TRBV11-2 and TRBJ1-6, with D unclear. This CDR3 is built from 17 residues. Per the germline V gene, CDR1 is SGHAT and CDR2 is FQNNGV. The V gene lost 4 bases and the J gene lost 4 bases, with 17 bases spanning the gap. Here the CDR3 reads CASSSSARGPYNSPLHF. CDR3 DNA: TGTGCCAGCAGCTCGTCGGCCCGCGGGCCGTATAATTCACCCCTCCACTTT.

This clone turned up a few times. This chain links TRBV19 with TRBJ2-1; TRBD2 agrees at 10 bases. The CDR3 totals 16 residues. CDR1 is LNHDA, CDR2 SQIVND, per germline (reference sequence). The trim removed 4 bases at V and 9 bases at J, leaving 12 bases unmatched. Here the CDR3 DNA reads TGTGCCAGTAGTACCCTCAGTGGGCTAGCGGGAGCTGAGCAGTTCTTC. Protein product: CASSTLSGLAGAEQFF.